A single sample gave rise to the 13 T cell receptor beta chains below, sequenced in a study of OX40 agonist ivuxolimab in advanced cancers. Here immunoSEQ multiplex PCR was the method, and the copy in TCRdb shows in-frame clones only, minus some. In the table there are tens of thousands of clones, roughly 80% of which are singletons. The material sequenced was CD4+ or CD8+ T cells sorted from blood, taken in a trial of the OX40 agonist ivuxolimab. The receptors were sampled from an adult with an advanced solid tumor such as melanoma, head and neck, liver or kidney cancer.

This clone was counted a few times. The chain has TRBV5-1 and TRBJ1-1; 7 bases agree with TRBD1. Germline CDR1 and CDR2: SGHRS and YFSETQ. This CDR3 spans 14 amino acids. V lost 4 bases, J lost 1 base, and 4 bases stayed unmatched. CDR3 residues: CASSQQGTNTEAFF. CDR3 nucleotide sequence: TGCGCCAGCAGCCAACAGGGGACGAACACTGAAGCTTTCTTT.

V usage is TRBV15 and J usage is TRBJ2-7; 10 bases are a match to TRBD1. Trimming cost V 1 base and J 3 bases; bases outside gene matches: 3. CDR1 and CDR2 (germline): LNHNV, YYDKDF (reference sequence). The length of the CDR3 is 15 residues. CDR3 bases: TGTGCCACCAGCAGAGGACAGGGGGCTTACTACGAGCAGTACGTC. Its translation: CATSRGQGAYYEQYV.

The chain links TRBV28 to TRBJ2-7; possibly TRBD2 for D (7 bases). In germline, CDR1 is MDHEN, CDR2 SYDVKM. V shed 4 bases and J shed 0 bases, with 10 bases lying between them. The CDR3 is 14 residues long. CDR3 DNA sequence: TGTGCCAGCAGTTCGGGGGGCGCCTCCTACGAGCAGTACGTC. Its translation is CASSSGGASYEQYV.

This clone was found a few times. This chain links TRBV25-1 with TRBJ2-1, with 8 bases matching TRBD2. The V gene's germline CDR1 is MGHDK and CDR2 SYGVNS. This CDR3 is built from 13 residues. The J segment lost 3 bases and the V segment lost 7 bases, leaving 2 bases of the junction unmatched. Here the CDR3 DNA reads TGTGCCAGCAAACTAGCGGACTACAATGAGCAGTTCTTC. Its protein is CASKLADYNEQFF.

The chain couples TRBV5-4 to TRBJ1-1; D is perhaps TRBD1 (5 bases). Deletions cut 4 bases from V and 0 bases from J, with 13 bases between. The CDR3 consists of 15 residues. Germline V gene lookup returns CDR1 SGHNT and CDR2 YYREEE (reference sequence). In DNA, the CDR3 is TGTGCCAGCAGCCTAGACAGTGCTTTGAACACTGAAGCTTTCTTT. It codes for CASSLDSALNTEAFF.

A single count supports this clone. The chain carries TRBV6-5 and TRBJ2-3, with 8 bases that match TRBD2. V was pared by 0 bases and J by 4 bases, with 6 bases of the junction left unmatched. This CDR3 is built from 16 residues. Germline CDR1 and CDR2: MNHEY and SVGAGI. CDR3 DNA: TGTGCCAGCAGTTACTCAGTGGCGGGAGGTTCAGATACGCAGTATTTT. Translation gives CASSYSVAGGSDTQYF.

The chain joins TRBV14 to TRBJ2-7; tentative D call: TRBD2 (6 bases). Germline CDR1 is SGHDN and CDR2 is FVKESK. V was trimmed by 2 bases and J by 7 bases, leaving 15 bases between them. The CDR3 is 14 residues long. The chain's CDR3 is CASSQHGLLEEQYF. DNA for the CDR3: TGTGCCAGCAGCCAACATGGACTACTAGAAGAGCAGTACTTC.

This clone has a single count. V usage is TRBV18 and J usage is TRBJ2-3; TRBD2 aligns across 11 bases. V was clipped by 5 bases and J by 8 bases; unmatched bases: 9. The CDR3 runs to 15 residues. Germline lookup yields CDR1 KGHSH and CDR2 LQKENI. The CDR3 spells CASSTSGSAEGTQYF. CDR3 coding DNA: TGTGCCAGCTCAACTAGCGGGAGTGCGGAGGGTACGCAGTATTTT.

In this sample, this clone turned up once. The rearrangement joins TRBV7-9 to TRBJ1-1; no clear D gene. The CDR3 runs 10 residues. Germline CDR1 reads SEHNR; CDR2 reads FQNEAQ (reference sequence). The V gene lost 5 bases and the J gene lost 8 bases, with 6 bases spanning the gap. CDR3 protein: CASSRKEAFF. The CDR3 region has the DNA TGTGCCAGCAGCCGGAAGGAAGCTTTCTTT.

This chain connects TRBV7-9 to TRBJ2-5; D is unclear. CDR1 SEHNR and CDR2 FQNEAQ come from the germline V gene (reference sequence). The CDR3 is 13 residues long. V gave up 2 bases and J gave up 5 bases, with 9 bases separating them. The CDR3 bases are TGTGCCAGCAGCTTATCCGGTTTGGAGACCCAGTACTTC. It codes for CASSLSGLETQYF.

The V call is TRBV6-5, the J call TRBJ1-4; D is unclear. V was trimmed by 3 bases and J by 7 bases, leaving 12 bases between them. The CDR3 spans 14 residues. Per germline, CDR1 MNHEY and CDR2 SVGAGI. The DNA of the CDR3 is TGTGCCAGCAGTTATACCAGTATTGGTGAAAAACTGTTTTTT. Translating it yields CASSYTSIGEKLFF.

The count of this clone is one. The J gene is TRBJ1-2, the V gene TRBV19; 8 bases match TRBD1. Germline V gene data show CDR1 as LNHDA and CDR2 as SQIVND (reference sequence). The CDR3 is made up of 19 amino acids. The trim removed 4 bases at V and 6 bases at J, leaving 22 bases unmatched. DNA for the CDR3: TGTGCCAGTAGTAAGGAGACAGGGGCGGCGCGGGTTTGGGAAGATGGCTACACCTTC. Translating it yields CASSKETGAARVWEDGYTF.

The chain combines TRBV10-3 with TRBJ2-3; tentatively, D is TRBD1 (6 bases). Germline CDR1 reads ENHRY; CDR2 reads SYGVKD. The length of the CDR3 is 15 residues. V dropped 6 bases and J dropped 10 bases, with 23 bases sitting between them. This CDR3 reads CAISALVGGDSAQYF. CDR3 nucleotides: TGTGCCATCAGCGCCCTTGTTGGGGGCGATTCGGCGCAGTATTTT.